This record covers a single T cell receptor beta chain. This sample was included in a study of OX40 agonist ivuxolimab in advanced cancers. The CDR3 spans 14 residues. Germline CDR1 and CDR2: SGHRS and YFSETQ. Trimming took 1 base from V and 5 from J, leaving 12 bases between them. Only in-frame clones appear in the TCRdb table, and some are missing; sequencing was by immunoSEQ multiplex PCR. The table includes 30,000 to 45,000 clones, approximately 80% detected once. The V and J genes are TRBV5-1 and TRBJ1-2; D might be TRBD1 (5 bases). The sample consisted of CD4+ or CD8+ T cells sorted from blood, taken in a trial of the OX40 agonist ivuxolimab. This receptor was identified in an adult with an advanced solid tumor such as melanoma, head and neck, liver or kidney cancer. The CDR3 loop reads CASSLWQEGYGYTF. DNA of the CDR3: TGCGCCAGCAGCTTGTGGCAGGAGGGGTATGGCTACACCTTC.